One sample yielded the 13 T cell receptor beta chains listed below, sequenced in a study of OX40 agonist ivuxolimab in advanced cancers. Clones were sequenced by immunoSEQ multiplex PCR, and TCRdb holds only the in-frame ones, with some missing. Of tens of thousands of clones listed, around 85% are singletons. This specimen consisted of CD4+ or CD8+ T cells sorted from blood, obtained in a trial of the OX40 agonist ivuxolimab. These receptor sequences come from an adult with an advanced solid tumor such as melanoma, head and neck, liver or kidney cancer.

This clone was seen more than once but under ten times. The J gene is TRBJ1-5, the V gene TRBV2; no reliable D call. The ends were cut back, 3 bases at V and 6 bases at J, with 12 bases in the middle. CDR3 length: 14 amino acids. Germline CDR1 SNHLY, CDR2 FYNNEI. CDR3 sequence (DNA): TGTGCCAGCAGTGACGGGCGTCTGGGTCAGCCCCAGCATTTT. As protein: CASSDGRLGQPQHF.

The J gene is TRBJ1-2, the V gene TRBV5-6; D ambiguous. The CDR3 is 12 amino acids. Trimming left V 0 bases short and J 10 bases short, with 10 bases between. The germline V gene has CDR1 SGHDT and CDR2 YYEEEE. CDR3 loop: CASSLAGIVYTF. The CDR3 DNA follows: TGTGCCAGCAGCTTGGCAGGTATTGTCTACACCTTC.

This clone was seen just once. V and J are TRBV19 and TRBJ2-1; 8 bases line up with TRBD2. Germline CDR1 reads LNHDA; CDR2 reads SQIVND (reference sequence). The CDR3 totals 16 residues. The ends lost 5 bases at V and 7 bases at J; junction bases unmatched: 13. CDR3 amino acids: CASSPTSGRAWNEQFF. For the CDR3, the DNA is TGTGCCAGTAGTCCCACGTCCGGGAGGGCTTGGAATGAGCAGTTCTTC.

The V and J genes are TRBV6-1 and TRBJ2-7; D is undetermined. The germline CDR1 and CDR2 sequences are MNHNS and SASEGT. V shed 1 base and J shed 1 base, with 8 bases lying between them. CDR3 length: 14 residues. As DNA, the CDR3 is TGTGCCAGCAGTGAAGAAGCAGGTTCCTACGAGCAGTACTTC. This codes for CASSEEAGSYEQYF.

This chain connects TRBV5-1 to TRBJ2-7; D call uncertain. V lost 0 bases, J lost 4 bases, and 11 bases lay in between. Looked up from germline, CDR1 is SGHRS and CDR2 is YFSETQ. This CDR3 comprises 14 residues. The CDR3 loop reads CASSLANRIYEQYF. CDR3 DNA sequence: TGCGCCAGCAGCTTGGCGAATAGGATTTACGAGCAGTACTTC.

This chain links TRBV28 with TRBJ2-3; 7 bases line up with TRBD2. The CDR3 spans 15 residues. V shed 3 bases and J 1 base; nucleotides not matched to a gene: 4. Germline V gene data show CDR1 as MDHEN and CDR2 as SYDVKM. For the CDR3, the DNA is TGTGCCAGCAGTTTTCGGGGGGATGGCACAGATACGCAGTATTTT. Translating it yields CASSFRGDGTDTQYF. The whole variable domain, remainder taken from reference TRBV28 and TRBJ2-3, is DVKVTQSSRYLVKRTGEKVFLECVQDMDHENMFWYRQDPGLGLRLIYFSYDVKMKEKGDIPEGYSVSREKKERFSLILESASTNQTSMYLCASSFRGDGTDTQYFGPGTRLTVL.

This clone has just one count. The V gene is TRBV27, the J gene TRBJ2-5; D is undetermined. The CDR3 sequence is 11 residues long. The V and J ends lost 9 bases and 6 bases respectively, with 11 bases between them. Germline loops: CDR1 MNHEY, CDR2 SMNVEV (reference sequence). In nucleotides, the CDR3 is TGTGCCAGGTCCGCAGGCAAGACCCAGTACTTC. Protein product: CARSAGKTQYF.

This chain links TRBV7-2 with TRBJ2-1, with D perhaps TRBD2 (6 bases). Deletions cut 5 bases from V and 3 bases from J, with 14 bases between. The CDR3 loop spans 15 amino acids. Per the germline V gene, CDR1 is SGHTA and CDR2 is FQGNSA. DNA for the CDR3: TGTGCCAGCAGCAAACCTAGCGCGGGCTACAATGAGCAGTTCTTC. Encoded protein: CASSKPSAGYNEQFF.

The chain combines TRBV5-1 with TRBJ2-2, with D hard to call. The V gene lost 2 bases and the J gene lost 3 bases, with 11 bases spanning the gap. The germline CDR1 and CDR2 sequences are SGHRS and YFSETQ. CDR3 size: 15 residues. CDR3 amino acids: CASSFGPDDTGELFF. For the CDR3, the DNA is TGCGCCAGCAGCTTTGGACCAGATGACACCGGGGAGCTGTTTTTT.

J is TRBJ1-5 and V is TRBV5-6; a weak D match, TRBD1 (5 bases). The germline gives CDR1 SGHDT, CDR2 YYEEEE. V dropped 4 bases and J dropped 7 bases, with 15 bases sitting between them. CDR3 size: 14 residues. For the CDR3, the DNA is TGTGCCAGCAGCCCTGGACAAACCTTCCAGCCCCAGCATTTT. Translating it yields CASSPGQTFQPQHF.

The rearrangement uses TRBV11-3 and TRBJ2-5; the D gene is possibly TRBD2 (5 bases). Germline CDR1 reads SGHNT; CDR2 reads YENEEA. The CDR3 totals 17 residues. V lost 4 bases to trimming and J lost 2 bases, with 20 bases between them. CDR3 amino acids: CASSSRKLAPEQETQYF. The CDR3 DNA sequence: TGTGCCAGCAGCTCAAGAAAGCTAGCTCCCGAGCAAGAGACCCAGTACTTC.

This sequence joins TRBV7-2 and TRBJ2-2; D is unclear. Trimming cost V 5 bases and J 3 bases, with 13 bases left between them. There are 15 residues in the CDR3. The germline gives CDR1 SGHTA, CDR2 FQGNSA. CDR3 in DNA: TGTGCCAGCAGCCTCCGACCCCCCGACACCGGGGAGCTGTTTTTT. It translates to CASSLRPPDTGELFF.

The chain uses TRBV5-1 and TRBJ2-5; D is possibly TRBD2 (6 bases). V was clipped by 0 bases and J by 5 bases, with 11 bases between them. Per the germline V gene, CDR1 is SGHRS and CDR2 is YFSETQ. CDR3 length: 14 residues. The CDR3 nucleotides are TGCGCCAGCAGCTTGGTGTCTAGCGTTGAGACCCAGTACTTC. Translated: CASSLVSSVETQYF.